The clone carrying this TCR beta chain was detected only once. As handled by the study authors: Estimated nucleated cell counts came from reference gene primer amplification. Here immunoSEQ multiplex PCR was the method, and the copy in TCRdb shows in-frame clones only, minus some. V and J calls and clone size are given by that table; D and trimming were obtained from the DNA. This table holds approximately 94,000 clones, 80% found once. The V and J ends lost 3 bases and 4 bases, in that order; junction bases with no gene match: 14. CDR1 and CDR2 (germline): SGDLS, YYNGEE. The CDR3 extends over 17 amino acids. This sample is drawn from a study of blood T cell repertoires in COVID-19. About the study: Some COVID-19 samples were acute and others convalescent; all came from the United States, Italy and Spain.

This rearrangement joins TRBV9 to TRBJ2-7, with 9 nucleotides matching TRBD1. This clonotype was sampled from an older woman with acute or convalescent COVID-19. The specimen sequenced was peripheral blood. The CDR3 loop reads CASSGEIQGARGYEQYF. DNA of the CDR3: TGTGCCAGCAGCGGTGAGATACAGGGGGCAAGGGGGTACGAGCAGTACTTC.